This T cell receptor (beta chain) originates from a study of shared clonotypes between healthy human individuals. Germline-derived CDR1 and CDR2 are LNHDA and SQIVND (reference sequence). The V segment lost 10 bases and the J segment 11 bases; nucleotides outside the gene matches: 11. The CDR3 is made up of 14 amino acids. CD45RO negativity and positive selection for CCR7 defined naive CD8 cells, a population that excluded terminally differentiated effector memory CD45RA+ cells. Libraries were prepared by immunoSEQ multiplex PCR; TCRdb keeps only in-frame clonotypes and omits some of them. The sample carries roughly 2,000,000 clones, less than 95% recorded once. Findings and caveats of the study: Four donors shared approximately 5% of their naive CD4 clonotypes.

This clone was seen only a few times. Antigen unknown. Input material: naive CD8+ T cells sorted from blood. The clonotype originates from a man aged 18 to 35 in good health. V is TRBV19 and J is TRBJ1-6; 10 bases map to TRBD1. The CDR3 loop reads CATELGQGMTPLHF. The CDR3 bases are TGTGCCACCGAATTGGGACAGGGGATGACACCCCTCCACTTT. Full variable domain (remainder filled in from reference TRBV19 and TRBJ1-6): DGGITQSPKYLFRKEGQNVTLSCEQNLNHDAMYWYRQDPGQGLRLIYYSQIVNDFQKGDIAEGYSVSREKKESFPLTVTSAQKNPTAFYLCATELGQGMTPLHFGNGTRLTVT.